The source of this T cell receptor (beta chain) is a study of blood T cell repertoires in COVID-19. Looked up from germline, CDR1 is MGHDK and CDR2 is SYGVNS. V was trimmed by 4 bases and J by 4 bases, leaving 10 bases between them. The CDR3 extends over 13 amino acids. The repertoire was sequenced with immunoSEQ multiplex PCR; TCRdb's copy has only in-frame clones and lacks some. The sample yields around 270,000 clones, around 89% seen once. In regard to this clone: Other DNA sequences in this sample translate to the same CDR3.

The sample consisted of peripheral blood. The rearrangement joins TRBV25-1 to TRBJ1-2; no reliable D call. The sequence came from a middle-aged man with acute or convalescent COVID-19. The CDR3 DNA follows: TGTGCCAGCAGTGGCGGGTTCCTCTATGGCTACACCTTC. This codes for CASSGGFLYGYTF.